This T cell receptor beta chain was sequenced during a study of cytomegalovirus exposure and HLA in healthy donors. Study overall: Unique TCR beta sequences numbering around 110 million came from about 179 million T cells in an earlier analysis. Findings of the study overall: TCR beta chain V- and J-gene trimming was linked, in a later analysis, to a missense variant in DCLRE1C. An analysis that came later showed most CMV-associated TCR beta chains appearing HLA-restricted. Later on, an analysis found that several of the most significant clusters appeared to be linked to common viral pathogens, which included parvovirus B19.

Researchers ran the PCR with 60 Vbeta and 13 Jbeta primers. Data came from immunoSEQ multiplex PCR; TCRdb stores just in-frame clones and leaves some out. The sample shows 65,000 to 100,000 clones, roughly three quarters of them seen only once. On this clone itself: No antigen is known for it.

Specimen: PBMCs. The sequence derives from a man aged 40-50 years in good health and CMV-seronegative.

The CDR3 is CASSPGGLLEPQHF. CDR3 bases: TGCGCCAGCAGCCCCGGGGGGCTCTTGGAGCCCCAGCATTTT. The chain joins TRBV5-1 to TRBJ1-5; a possible D gene is TRBD1 (6 bases). Germline values: CDR1 SGHRS, CDR2 YFSETQ. The CDR3 covers 14 residues. V dropped 4 bases and J dropped 8 bases, with 16 bases sitting between them.